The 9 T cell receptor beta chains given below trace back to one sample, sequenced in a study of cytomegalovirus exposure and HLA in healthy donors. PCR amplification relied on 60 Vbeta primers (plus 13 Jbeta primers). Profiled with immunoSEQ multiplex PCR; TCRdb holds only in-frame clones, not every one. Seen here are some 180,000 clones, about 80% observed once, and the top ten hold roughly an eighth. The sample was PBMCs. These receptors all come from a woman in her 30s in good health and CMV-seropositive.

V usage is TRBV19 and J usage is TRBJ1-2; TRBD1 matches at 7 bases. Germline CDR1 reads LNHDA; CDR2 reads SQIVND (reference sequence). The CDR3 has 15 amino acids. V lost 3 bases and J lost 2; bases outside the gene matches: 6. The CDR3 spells CASSIPRGSNYGYTF. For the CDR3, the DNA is TGTGCCAGTAGTATCCCCAGGGGGTCGAACTATGGCTACACCTTC.

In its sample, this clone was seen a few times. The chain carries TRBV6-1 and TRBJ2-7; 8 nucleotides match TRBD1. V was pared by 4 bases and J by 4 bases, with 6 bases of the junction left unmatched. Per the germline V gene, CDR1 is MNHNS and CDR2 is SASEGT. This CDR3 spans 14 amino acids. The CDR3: CASSVAGGGYEQYF. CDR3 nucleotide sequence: TGTGCCAGCAGTGTAGCAGGGGGCGGATACGAGCAGTACTTC.

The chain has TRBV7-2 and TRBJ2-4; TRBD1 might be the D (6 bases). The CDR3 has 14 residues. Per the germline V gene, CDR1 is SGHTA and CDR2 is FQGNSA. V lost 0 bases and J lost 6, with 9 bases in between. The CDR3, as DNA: TGTGCCAGCAGCTTAGCCACAGGGCCAAACATTCAGTACTTC. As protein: CASSLATGPNIQYF.

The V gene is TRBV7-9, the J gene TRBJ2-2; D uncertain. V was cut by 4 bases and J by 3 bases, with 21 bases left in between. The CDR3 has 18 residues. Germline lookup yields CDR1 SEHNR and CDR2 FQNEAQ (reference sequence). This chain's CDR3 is CASSSSRGIRWDTGELFF. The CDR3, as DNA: TGTGCCAGCAGCTCCTCTCGCGGTATAAGATGGGACACCGGGGAGCTGTTTTTT.

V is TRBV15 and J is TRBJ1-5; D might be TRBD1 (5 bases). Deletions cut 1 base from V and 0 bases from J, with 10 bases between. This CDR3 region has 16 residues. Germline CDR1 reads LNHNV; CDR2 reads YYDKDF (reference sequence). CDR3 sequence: CATSRAGLGSNQPQHF. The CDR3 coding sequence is TGTGCCACCAGCAGAGCAGGGTTGGGTAGCAATCAGCCCCAGCATTTT. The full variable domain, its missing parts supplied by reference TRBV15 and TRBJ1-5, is DAMVIQNPRYQVTQFGKPVTLSCSQTLNHNVMYWYQQKSSQAPKLLFHYYDKDFNNEADTPDNFQSRRPNTSFCFLDIRSPGLGDTAMYLCATSRAGLGSNQPQHFGDGTRLSIL.

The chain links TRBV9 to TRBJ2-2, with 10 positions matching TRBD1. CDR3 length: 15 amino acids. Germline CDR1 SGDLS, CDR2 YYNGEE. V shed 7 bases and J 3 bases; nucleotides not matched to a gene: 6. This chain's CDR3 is CASAWGTGDTGELFF. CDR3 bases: TGTGCCAGCGCCTGGGGGACAGGGGACACCGGGGAGCTGTTTTTT.

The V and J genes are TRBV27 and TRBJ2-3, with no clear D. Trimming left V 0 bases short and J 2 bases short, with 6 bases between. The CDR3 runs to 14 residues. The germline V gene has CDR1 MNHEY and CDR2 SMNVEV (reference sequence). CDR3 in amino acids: CASSLSHNTDTQYF. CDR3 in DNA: TGTGCCAGCAGTTTATCGCACAACACAGATACGCAGTATTTT.

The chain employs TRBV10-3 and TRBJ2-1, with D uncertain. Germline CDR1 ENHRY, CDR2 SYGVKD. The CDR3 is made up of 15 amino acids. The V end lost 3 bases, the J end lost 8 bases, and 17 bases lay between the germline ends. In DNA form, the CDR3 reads TGTGCCATCAGTGATAAGCGATTCTTCTCGGATGAGCAGTTCTTC. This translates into CAISDKRFFSDEQFF.

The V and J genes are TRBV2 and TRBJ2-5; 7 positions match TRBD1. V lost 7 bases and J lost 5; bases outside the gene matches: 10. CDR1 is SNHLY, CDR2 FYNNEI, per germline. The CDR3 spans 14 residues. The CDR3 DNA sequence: TGTGCCAGCACCCAACCGGGACAGCGGGAGACCCAGTACTTC. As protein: CASTQPGQRETQYF.